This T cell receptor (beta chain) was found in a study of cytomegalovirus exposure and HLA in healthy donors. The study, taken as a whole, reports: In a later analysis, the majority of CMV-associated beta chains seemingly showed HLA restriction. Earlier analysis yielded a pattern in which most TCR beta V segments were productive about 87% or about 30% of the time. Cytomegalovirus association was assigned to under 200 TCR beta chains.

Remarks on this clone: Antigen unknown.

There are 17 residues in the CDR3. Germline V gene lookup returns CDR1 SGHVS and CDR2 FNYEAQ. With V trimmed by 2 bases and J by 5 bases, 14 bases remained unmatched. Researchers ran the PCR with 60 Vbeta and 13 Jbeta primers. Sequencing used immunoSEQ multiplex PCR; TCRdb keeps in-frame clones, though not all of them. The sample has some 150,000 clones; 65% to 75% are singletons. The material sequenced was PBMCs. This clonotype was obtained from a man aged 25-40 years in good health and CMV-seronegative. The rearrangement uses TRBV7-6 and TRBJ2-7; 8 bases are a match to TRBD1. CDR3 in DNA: TGTGCCAGCAGCTTATTTAGCCCCGGACAGGGAGCGGACGAGCAGTACTTC. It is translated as CASSLFSPGQGADEQYF.